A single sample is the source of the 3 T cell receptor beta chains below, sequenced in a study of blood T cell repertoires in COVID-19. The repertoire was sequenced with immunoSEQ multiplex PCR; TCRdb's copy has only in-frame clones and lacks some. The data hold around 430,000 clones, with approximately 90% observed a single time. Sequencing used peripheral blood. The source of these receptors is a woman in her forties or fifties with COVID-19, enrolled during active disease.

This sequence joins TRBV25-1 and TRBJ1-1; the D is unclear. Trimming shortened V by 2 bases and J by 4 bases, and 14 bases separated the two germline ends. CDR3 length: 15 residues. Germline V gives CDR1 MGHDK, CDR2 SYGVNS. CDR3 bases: TGTGCCAGCAGTGAACTATCTGGGAGACCCACTGAAGCTTTCTTT. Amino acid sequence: CASSELSGRPTEAFF.

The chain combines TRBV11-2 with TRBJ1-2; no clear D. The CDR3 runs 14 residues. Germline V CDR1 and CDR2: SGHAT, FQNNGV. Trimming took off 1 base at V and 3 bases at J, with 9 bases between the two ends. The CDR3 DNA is TGTGCCAGCAGCTTAGGCGGCGCGGACTATGGCTACACCTTC. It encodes CASSLGGADYGYTF.

The CDR3 nucleotides are TGTGCCAGCAGGCATGACAGGGTAGAGCCCCAGCATTTT. It specifies CASRHDRVEPQHF. V usage is TRBV6-5 and J usage is TRBJ1-5, with 7 bases that match TRBD1. This CDR3 has 13 residues. Per germline, CDR1 MNHEY and CDR2 SVGAGI. J lost 8 bases, V lost 6 bases, and 7 bases had no gene match.